Listed here are 16 T cell receptor beta chains from one sample, sequenced in a study. Treg sorting used a CD4+CD25+CD127-/low gate. TCRdb processed the 5' RACE reads anew with MiXCR; each CDR3 protein has one entry. The sample lists 55,000 or so distinct CDR3 sequences, around 21% occurring once. Material for sequencing was tumor-infiltrating Tregs sorted from the breast tumor. The origin of the receptors is a female donor with breast cancer.

V usage is TRBV5-6 and J usage is TRBJ2-5; 9 bases align to TRBD2. The length of the CDR3 is 13 residues. The germline V gene has CDR1 SGHDT and CDR2 YYEEEE. Trimming took 3 bases from V and 4 from J; bases not matched to a gene: 1. The CDR3 spells CASSSTSGETQYF. DNA for the CDR3: TGTGCCAGCAGCTCGACTAGCGGAGAGACCCAGTACTTC.

The chain uses TRBV28 and TRBJ2-2; D perhaps matches TRBD1 (5 bases). Germline CDR1 reads MDHEN; CDR2 reads SYDVKM. V lost 3 bases and J 6 bases, leaving 5 bases between the germline ends. CDR3 length: 12 residues. CDR3 residues: CASSLTAGELFF. CDR3 in DNA: TGTGCCAGCAGTTTGACAGCCGGGGAGCTGTTTTTT.

In its sample, this clonotype was seen a few times. The chain couples TRBV4-3 to TRBJ2-7, with TRBD2 as a possible D gene (5 bases). Between the trimmed V and J ends, which lost 3 bases and 6 bases, there was a span of 18 bases. This CDR3 contains 15 residues. CDR1 is LGHNA, CDR2 YSLEER, per germline. For the CDR3, the DNA is TGCGCCAGCAGCCAGGATTCTAGCTTCCCTGTCGAGCAGTACTTC. Protein: CASSQDSSFPVEQYF.

This clonotype is classed as medium-sized. This rearrangement joins TRBV6-1 to TRBJ2-2; D might be TRBD2 (6 bases). The germline CDR1 and CDR2 sequences are MNHNS and SASEGT. V was trimmed by 3 bases and J by 1 base, leaving 9 bases between them. This CDR3 has 15 residues. In nucleotides, the CDR3 is TGTGCCAGCAGTGAGGGTAGCGGGAACACCGGGGAGCTGTTTTTT. Encoded protein: CASSEGSGNTGELFF.

Comment on this clonotype: A much larger clone differs by one base, so this may be a read error. Without the conserved terminal phenylalanine or tryptophan, this CDR3 likely stems from a read error. The V call is TRBV6-1, the J call TRBJ2-3; 11 bases map to TRBD2. With V trimmed by 10 bases and J by 8 bases, 14 bases remained unmatched. The CDR3 has 15 amino acids. Germline CDR1 is MNHNS and CDR2 is SASEGT. CDR3 coding DNA: TGTGCCACCGATCGACTAGCGGGATTGAGGGGTACGCAGTATTTA. This codes for CATDRLAGLRGTQYL.

The chain couples TRBV24-1 to TRBJ1-1; 9 positions match TRBD1. Germline trimming cut 6 bases from V and 3 bases from J; bases unmatched to any gene: 7. The CDR3 covers 15 residues. CDR1 and CDR2 (germline): KGHDR, SFDVKD. The CDR3, as DNA: TGTGCCACCAGTCCGGGACAGGGTACGGACACTGAAGCTTTCTTT. This translates into CATSPGQGTDTEAFF.

Only a few counts were recorded for this clonotype. The chain couples TRBV2 to TRBJ1-4; 7 bases are shared with TRBD1. CDR3 length: 16 residues. V lost 2 bases and J lost 5; bases outside the gene matches: 8. The germline CDR1 and CDR2 sequences are SNHLY and FYNNEI. DNA of the CDR3: TGTGCCAGCAGTGAAAATCCCACAGGGGCAAATGAAAAACTGTTTTTT. Protein sequence: CASSENPTGANEKLFF.

This clonotype appeared a few times. The rearrangement joins TRBV6-5 to TRBJ2-7; D unclear. The CDR3 is 14 amino acids. Germline loops: CDR1 MNHEY, CDR2 SVGAGI. Trimming removed 5 bases at V and 5 bases at J, with 16 bases between. CDR3 bases: TGTGCCAGCAGTCGAGACGGGTTATACCACGAGCAGTACTTC. As protein: CASSRDGLYHEQYF.

This clonotype was seen at least ten times. The chain joins TRBV29-1 to TRBJ2-5; D remains ambiguous. V was shortened by 3 bases and J by 1 base, with 12 bases between the two germline ends. Germline loops: CDR1 SQVTM, CDR2 ANQGSEA. CDR3 size: 14 residues. CDR3 in DNA: TGCAGCGTTGATTATAGGAGCACCCAAGAGACCCAGTACTTC. The encoded protein is CSVDYRSTQETQYF.

In this sample, this clonotype turned up a few times. This chain joins TRBV27 and TRBJ1-1, with a tentative D call TRBD1 (6 bases). Trimming left V 6 bases short and J 1 base short, with 24 bases between. The germline V gene encodes CDR1 MNHEY and CDR2 SMNVEV (reference sequence). CDR3 length: 18 amino acids. CDR3 in amino acids: CASRSILRGRARNTEAFF. Here the CDR3 DNA reads TGTGCCAGCAGATCAATACTCAGGGGCCGGGCAAGGAACACTGAAGCTTTCTTT.

By sample fraction, this clonotype is medium-sized (0.01 to 0.1%). This sequence joins TRBV6-1 and TRBJ1-1, with D maybe TRBD1 (6 bases). Germline CDR1 MNHNS, CDR2 SASEGT. V was trimmed by 10 bases and J by 8 bases, leaving 20 bases between them. The length of the CDR3 is 13 residues. The CDR3 spells CATQRGQTGEAFF. The DNA of the CDR3 is TGTGCCACCCAGAGGGGTCAGACAGGCGAAGCTTTCTTT.

Comments on this clonotype: A read error is possible here, since a much larger clone lies one base away. Likely a read error: the CDR3 ends without its conserved phenylalanine or tryptophan. The V call is TRBV20-1, the J call TRBJ1-3; D may be TRBD1 (6 bases). The length of the CDR3 is 13 residues. V was shortened by 5 bases and J by 0 bases, with 8 bases between the two germline ends. Looked up from germline, CDR1 is DFQATT and CDR2 is SNEGSKA (reference sequence). CDR3 sequence reads: CSAETGSGNTIYV. DNA for the CDR3: TGCAGTGCTGAGACAGGCTCTGGAAACACCATATATGTT.

The sample holds a few counts of this clonotype. The rearrangement links TRBV6-2 or TRBV6-3 to TRBJ2-1; the match to TRBD1 covers 7 bases. The CDR3 extends over 15 amino acids. V shed 6 bases, J shed 0 bases, and the junction held 5 bases outside the gene matches. Germline CDR1 and CDR2: MNHEY and SVGEGT. CDR3 region: CASRSGDSSYNEQFF. The CDR3 nucleotides read TGTGCCAGCAGATCAGGGGACAGCTCCTACAATGAGCAGTTCTTC.

This rearrangement joins TRBV6-5 to TRBJ2-3; 10 positions agree with TRBD2. CDR1 is MNHEY and CDR2 is SVGAGI in the germline V gene. This CDR3 is 14 amino acids long. J was trimmed by 4 bases and V by 6 bases; bases with no gene match: 4. The CDR3 nucleotides are TGTGCCAGCAGAGCGGGGGGGATCTCAGATACGCAGTATTTT. It is translated as CASRAGGISDTQYF.

The rearrangement joins TRBV6-6 to TRBJ2-2; 11 positions agree with TRBD2. The V gene end was trimmed by 7 bases and the J gene end by 3 bases; junction bases not matched to a gene: 4. CDR1 is MNHNY, CDR2 SVGAGI, per germline (reference sequence). The CDR3 runs 15 residues. The DNA for the CDR3 is TGTGCCAGCACTGAGGGACTAGCGGACACCGGGGAGCTGTTTTTT. Translating it yields CASTEGLADTGELFF.

This rearrangement joins TRBV28 to TRBJ2-3; 16 nucleotides line up with TRBD2. The CDR3 contains 20 residues. With V trimmed by 5 bases and J by 1 base, 12 bases remained unmatched. Germline CDR1 is MDHEN and CDR2 is SYDVKM. The CDR3 DNA is TGTGCCAGCAGTCCCAATTGGGGGACTAGCGGGAGGGCCCGCACAGATACGCAGTATTTT. Translating it yields CASSPNWGTSGRARTDTQYF.